At least ten counts were recorded for the clone carrying this T cell receptor beta chain. Its antigen is still unknown. Samples came from axillary lymph nodes draining the breast cancer. This specimen comes from a study of breast tumors, draining lymph nodes, adjacent tissues. Findings and limits, study-wide: Data only fit, rather than demonstrated, lymph node origin of most tumor T cells. Tumor repertoires ranked between lymph nodes and nontumor tissue in diversity, with V and J gene preferences.

V was shortened by 4 bases and J by 7 bases, with 19 bases between the two germline ends. Germline-derived CDR1 and CDR2 are SGHDN and FVKESK. CDR3 size: 16 residues. TCRdb re-called the multiplex PCR reads with MiXCR, one entry per CDR3 protein. The data show under 150,000 distinct CDR3 sequences, with 20% to 25% seen just once and roughly 2.7% held by the top ten. This clonotype was obtained from a female donor with breast cancer. Some clones in this sample may be carry-over from other donors' samples. The sample comprised axillary lymph node tissue. V gene TRBV14 combines with J gene TRBJ1-4; D is unclear. The DNA for the CDR3 is TGTGCCAGCAGCCGCCTCAGATATCAGGAGGGTGAAAAACTGTTTTTT. Its protein is CASSRLRYQEGEKLFF.